The present entry profiles one T cell receptor (beta chain) with its context. The V gene's germline CDR1 is MDHEN and CDR2 SYDVKM. V was cut by 8 bases and J by 14 bases, with 22 bases left in between. The CDR3 contains 14 residues. This specimen comes from a study of T cell changes during pregnancy in multiple sclerosis. The repertoire was sequenced with immunoSEQ multiplex PCR; TCRdb's copy has only in-frame clones and lacks some. The repertoire consists of over 65,000 clones, with just over 90% occurring once and the leading ten covering around 2.3%. Here the sequenced sample was peripheral blood, taken in the first trimester of pregnancy. This chain uses TRBV28 with TRBJ1-6; tentatively, D is TRBD1 (5 bases). This TCR was recovered from a female donor with multiple sclerosis, enrolled in a pregnancy study. CDR3 nucleotide sequence: TGTGCCAGCTCAACTAACGGGGGTGGAGTAACCCTCCACTTT. Its translation is CASSTNGGGVTLHF.